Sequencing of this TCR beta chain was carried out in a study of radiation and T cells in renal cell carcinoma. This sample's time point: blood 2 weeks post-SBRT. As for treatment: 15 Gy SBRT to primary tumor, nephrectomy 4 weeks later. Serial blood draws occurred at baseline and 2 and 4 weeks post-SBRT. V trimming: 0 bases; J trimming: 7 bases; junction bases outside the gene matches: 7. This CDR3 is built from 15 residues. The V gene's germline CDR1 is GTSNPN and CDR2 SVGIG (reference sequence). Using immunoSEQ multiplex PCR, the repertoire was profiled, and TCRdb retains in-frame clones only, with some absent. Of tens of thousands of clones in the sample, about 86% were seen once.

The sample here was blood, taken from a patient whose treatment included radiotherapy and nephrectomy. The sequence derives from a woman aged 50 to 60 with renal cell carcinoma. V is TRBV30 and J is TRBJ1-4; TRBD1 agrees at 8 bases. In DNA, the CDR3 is TGTGCCTGGAGTGTACCCAACAGGGGGGGTGAAAAACTGTTTTTT. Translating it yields CAWSVPNRGGEKLFF.